This paragraph reports one TCR beta chain. Its antigen is currently not known. At one of its ends the junction is not consistent with the germline gene, which may arise from a read error. The data stem from a study of blood T cells in healthy people across ages (dated by TCRdb to between 2014 and 2017). With respect to the entire study: In model experiments, roughly one uniquely barcoded TCR beta cDNA molecule per two T cells was captured by template switching. The study analyzed two additional independent replicas of 1 million unique cDNA reads from the same blood draw for two donors, one aged 18 to 30 and one aged 80 or older. Donors were grouped into four age groups: young (average 16 years), middle-aged (about 38), aged (over 55) and long-lived (less than 85). To avoid experimental bias, donors of different ages were randomly spread across the sequencing lanes. Age-related changes in TCR beta repertoire diversity were measured in the study by deep sequencing normalized with unique cDNA molecular identifiers. On the study overall, not on this receptor specifically: A strong correlation was found between observed TCR beta diversity and the percentage of naive T cells measured by flow cytometry. Observed TCR beta diversity per million T cells fell roughly linearly with age, and a significant reduction was already apparent by age around 36. Bulk unsorted PBMC profiling prevented conclusive comparison of naive and antigen-experienced compartments. The long-lived group showed more naive CD4+ T cells, fewer expanded clones and increased TCR diversity than the aged group, suggesting age selection. Estimates of total diversity from one million sequenced T cells were regarded as lower bounds and underestimates. The CMV infection status of donors was not known, potentially confounding age-related changes in expanded clonotypes.

Per the germline V gene, MNHEY is the CDR1 and SVGEGT is the CDR2. The CDR3 has 14 amino acids, counting the end cysteine and phenylalanine. Only the CDR3 region is kept as DNA, spanning 42 bases read in frame from base 1. The library relied on 5' RACE. Sequencing instrument: Illumina HiSeq 2500. The second PCR ran for roughly 7 to 12 cycles and used a J-beta primer mix along with a sample-barcoded 5' primer. A template-switch 5' adaptor carrying 12 random nucleotides introduced a unique molecular identifier onto each TCR beta cDNA molecule. Each sample yielded at least 3 million CDR3-containing paired-end reads. First-strand cDNA synthesis was performed from all RNA using the Mint cDNA synthesis kit, with priming by a TRBC-specific oligonucleotide. All cDNA was treated with uracil-DNA glycosylase and then went through a first 18-cycle PCR with the universal primers M1SS and BC2_uni_R. On the authors' methods: Normalization of each sample was performed by random selection of 1 million high-quality reads, each carrying a distinct molecular identifier. Reads sharing molecular identifiers were discarded rather than binned into consensus sequences. MiTCR, set to a Q25 quality threshold and the strictest error-elimination algorithm, was used for CDR3 identification, clonotype clustering and error correction. Lower-bound total TCR beta diversity was estimated with a nonparametric unseen species model using Euler transformation. TCRdb trimmed the raw reads at Q25, called clones with MiXCR and kept productive beta chains. Every distinct CDR3 protein forms one entry, paired with its most common genes and DNA. These V and J calls derive from TCRdb rather than the authors' analysis. Here the sample has approximately 880,000 distinct CDR3 sequences; about 44% occur a single time. Around 15% of the sample is in the top ten clones.

Systemically healthy Caucasian individuals from Russia, 39 in total and aged about 6 to 95 years, were included as donors. Each donor gave about 9.7 milliliters of peripheral blood, drawn into EDTA-treated Vacutainer tubes. Ficoll-Paque density-gradient centrifugation was used to isolate PBMCs, with at least 7 million per sample. Trizol reagent was used to extract total RNA from the PBMCs, yielding at least 5 micrograms per sample. Naive CD45RAhigh/CD27high T cell percentages were measured by flow cytometry on a PBMC aliquot from every donor. The rearranged chain carries TRBV6-2 or TRBV6-3 and TRBJ2-7, and 7 junction bases match TRBD1. This receptor was taken from a man between 25 and 39 years old in good health. Sequencing was performed on blood. The CDR3 protein: CVSSRYRGSYEQYF. The base sequence is TGTGTCAGCAGCCGCTACAGGGGCTCCTACGAGCAGTACTTC.